The 15 T cell receptor beta chains presented below share a single source sample, sequenced in a study of T cells in Graves' hyperthyroidism and ophthalmopathy (dated by TCRdb to 2018 to 2020). The library came from multiplex PCR. Instrument on record: Illumina HiSeq 2000. Amplification of TCR beta CDR3 regions was carried out from RNA transcripts. For the first round of RT-PCR on the TCR CDR3, the HTBI primer set was used together with the Qiagen OneStep RT-PCR kit. TCRdb took the public reads, trimmed them with fastp at Q25, ran MiXCR for clone calling and kept in-frame beta chains. Rows are combined by CDR3 protein, so each entry shows the most common genes and DNA. For this sample there are 600,000 to 850,000 distinct CDR3 sequences; 18% appear just once. Together, the top ten hold 16% of the sample. Material for sequencing was blood. The receptors here all came from a woman in her forties or fifties with Graves' hyperthyroidism that later progressed to Graves' ophthalmopathy.

This clonotype was recorded once. The chain employs TRBV5-1 and TRBJ1-6; possible D gene TRBD1, 5 bases. Germline CDR1 is SGHRS and CDR2 is YFSETQ. This CDR3 has 15 residues. Trimming removed 2 bases from V and 9 bases from J, with 15 bases in between. The CDR3 spells CASSLEGHGLSPLHF. In DNA, the CDR3 is TGCGCCAGCAGCTTAGAGGGGCACGGCCTTTCACCCCTCCACTTT.

In its sample, this clonotype was seen many times. This chain uses TRBV9 with TRBJ1-1; maybe TRBD1 (5 bases). The length of the CDR3 is 15 residues. V dropped 1 base and J dropped 0 bases, with 10 bases sitting between them. CDR1 is SGDLS, CDR2 YYNGEE, per germline. The CDR3 is CASSVLGGMNTEAFF. The DNA for the CDR3 is TGTGCCAGCAGCGTATTGGGGGGAATGAACACTGAAGCTTTCTTT. Variable domain in full (rest from reference TRBV9 and TRBJ1-1): DSGVTQTPKHLITATGQRVTLRCSPRSGDLSVYWYQQSLDQGLQFLIQYYNGEERAKGNILERFSAQQFPDLHSELNLSSLELGDSALYFCASSVLGGMNTEAFFGQGTRLTVV.

The V call is TRBV3-1, the J call TRBJ2-2, with 12 bases matching TRBD1. This CDR3 comprises 14 residues. Unmatched junction bases numbered 2, after V lost 3 bases and J lost 9 bases. Germline V gene sequence: CDR1 LGHDT, CDR2 YNNKEL (reference sequence). This CDR3 reads CASSHGTGGRELFF. CDR3 nucleotides: TGTGCCAGCAGCCACGGGACAGGGGGCCGGGAGCTGTTTTTT.

This clonotype was recorded many times. This rearrangement joins TRBV13 to TRBJ2-3, with D maybe TRBD2 (6 bases). There are 15 residues in the CDR3. V lost 0 bases and J lost 0, with 7 bases in between. Germline V gives CDR1 PRHDT, CDR2 FYEKMQ (reference sequence). The CDR3 region is CASSLGRGSTDTQYF. The CDR3 DNA reads TGTGCCAGCAGCTTAGGGCGGGGAAGCACAGATACGCAGTATTTT. Full variable domain (outside the CDR3, taken from reference TRBV13 and TRBJ2-3): AAGVIQSPRHLIKEKRETATLKCYPIPRHDTVYWYQQGPGQDPQFLISFYEKMQSDKGSIPDRFSAQQFSDYHSELNMSSLELGDSALYFCASSLGRGSTDTQYFGPGTRLTVL.

This clonotype appeared many times. The chain recombines TRBV7-8 with TRBJ2-2; TRBD1 agrees at 9 bases. The CDR3 extends over 15 amino acids. The germline V gene has CDR1 SGHVS and CDR2 FQNEAQ. The junction had 7 bases not matched to a gene; V was cut back by 5 bases and J by 6 bases. CDR3: CASSPSGTGSGELFF. The CDR3 DNA reads TGTGCCAGCAGCCCATCCGGGACAGGGTCCGGGGAGCTGTTTTTT.

On this clonotype itself: A much bigger clone sits one base away, suggesting this may be a read error. V and J are TRBV27 and TRBJ1-2; no firm D call. CDR1 is MNHEY, CDR2 SMNVEV, per germline (reference sequence). The CDR3 is 15 amino acids. CDR3 DNA: TGTGCCAGCAGTTTAGGACCGGGCCCTACCTATAGCTACACCTTC. Encoded protein: CASSLGPGPTYSYTF.

The table lists this clonotype with many counts. The V call is TRBV5-5, the J call TRBJ1-1; D is undetermined. V was pared by 2 bases and J by 8 bases, with 10 bases between. CDR3 length equals 12 residues. The V gene's germline CDR1 is SGHKS and CDR2 YYEKEE (reference sequence). The CDR3 DNA follows: TGTGCCAGCAGCTTTGGGGTAGCGGAAGCTTTCTTT. Protein sequence: CASSFGVAEAFF.

A remark on this clonotype: The CDR3 does not close with the conserved phenylalanine or tryptophan, likely indicating a read error. This chain's CDR3 is CASSDRGGTSQPQHL. In DNA form, the CDR3 reads TGTGCCAGCAGTGACAGGGGGGGGACCAGTCAGCCCCAGCATCTT. This sequence joins TRBV6-1 and TRBJ1-5; 7 bases are shared with TRBD1. The CDR3 spans 15 residues. The germline V gene encodes CDR1 MNHNS and CDR2 SASEGT. Trimming removed 3 bases from V and 6 bases from J; junction bases left unmatched: 8.

The sample holds many counts of this clonotype. The V call is TRBV2, the J call TRBJ1-2; TRBD1 matches at 7 bases. Losses at the gene ends were 3 bases for V and 5 bases for J; bases not matched to a gene: 6. The CDR3 has 14 amino acids. Per germline, CDR1 SNHLY and CDR2 FYNNEI. CDR3 protein: CASSEAGGFYGYTF. CDR3 coding DNA: TGTGCCAGCAGTGAGGCAGGGGGTTTTTATGGCTACACCTTC.

The chain carries TRBV19 and TRBJ1-1; perhaps TRBD1 as D (6 bases). The CDR3 spans 13 residues. The germline CDR1 and CDR2 sequences are LNHDA and SQIVND (reference sequence). Trimming took 9 bases from V and 5 from J, leaving 16 bases between them. In nucleotides, the CDR3 is TGTGCCAGCAGTGAACGACAGGTTACTGAAGCTTTCTTT. It encodes CASSERQVTEAFF.

The chain is built from TRBV20-1 and TRBJ1-1; D unresolved. The CDR3 totals 13 residues. Germline-derived CDR1 and CDR2 are DFQATT and SNEGSKA (reference sequence). Trimming removed 1 base from V and 4 bases from J, with 10 bases in between. The CDR3 DNA sequence: TGCAGTGCTAGAGTCCCCTTCGGCACTGAAGCTTTCTTT. Its translation is CSARVPFGTEAFF.

The CDR3, as DNA: TGCAGCGTACTGGACAGGGGAACCTCTGGGGCCAACGTCCTGACTTTC. As protein: CSVLDRGTSGANVLTF. This sequence joins TRBV29-1 and TRBJ2-6, with TRBD1 identical over 9 bases. Germline V gene data show CDR1 as SQVTM and CDR2 as ANQGSEA. J gave up 0 bases and V 6 bases, and 6 bases lay outside the gene matches. This CDR3 has 16 residues.

Only a few counts were recorded for this clonotype. The chain couples TRBV2 to TRBJ1-2; D is unclear. CDR1 SNHLY and CDR2 FYNNEI come from the germline V gene. The CDR3 has 18 amino acids. The V end lost 6 bases, the J end lost 2 bases, and 25 bases lay between the germline ends. CDR3 bases: TGTGCCAGCAGGGGTACCCGTGTACAGCCCGCCCCAAACTATGGCTACACCTTC. Its protein is CASRGTRVQPAPNYGYTF.

V and J are TRBV4-2 and TRBJ1-1; TRBD1 might be the D (6 bases). V lost 3 bases and J 2 bases, leaving 10 bases between the germline ends. CDR1 LGHNA and CDR2 YNFKEQ come from the germline V gene. There are 14 residues in the CDR3. The CDR3 region has the DNA TGTGCCAGCAGCCAGCCACAGGGAAACACTGAAGCTTTCTTT. It translates to CASSQPQGNTEAFF.

This clonotype has a count of ten or more. V usage is TRBV20-1 and J usage is TRBJ1-2, with TRBD1 matching over 8 bases. CDR3 size: 11 residues. V gave up 6 bases and J gave up 8 bases; unmatched junction bases: 5. The germline V gene encodes CDR1 DFQATT and CDR2 SNEGSKA (reference sequence). The CDR3 reads CSASTGGGYTF. The CDR3 nucleotides are TGCAGTGCAAGCACAGGGGGAGGCTACACCTTC.